These 32 T cell receptor beta chains share one sample of origin, sequenced in a study of T-cell memory formation after mild COVID-19. TCRdb reanalysed the 5' RACE reads using MiXCR and keeps one entry per CDR3 protein. The sample gives about 560,000 distinct CDR3 sequences, roughly 17% of which show up once; 12% is in the top ten. Sequenced material: PBMCs or a T cell subset sorted from them (not recorded which). The receptor set was obtained from an adult woman who had mild COVID-19 (a few samples of this study predate the infection). Cell type and time point are not known.

This clonotype has more than one count but fewer than ten. The genes are TRBV29-1 and TRBJ2-1; D uncertain. Looked up from germline, CDR1 is SQVTM and CDR2 is ANQGSEA. The CDR3 is made up of 11 amino acids. Trimming left V 6 bases short and J 9 bases short, with 12 bases between. This CDR3 reads CSVRPLGEQFF. The CDR3 nucleotides read TGCAGCGTACGCCCATTGGGTGAGCAGTTCTTC.

This clonotype was seen only a few times. The chain is built from TRBV12-3 or TRBV12-4 and TRBJ1-2, with 7 positions matching TRBD1. The trim removed 5 bases at V and 8 bases at J, leaving 5 bases unmatched. This CDR3 region has 12 residues. The DNA of the CDR3 is TGTGCCAGCAGTCAGACAGGGATGGGCTACACCTTC. Residues: CASSQTGMGYTF.

This clonotype has a handful of counts. The chain has TRBV7-2 and TRBJ1-4; D not resolved. The V gene lost 5 bases and the J gene lost 7 bases, with 14 bases spanning the gap. This CDR3 spans 14 amino acids. CDR1 is SGHTA and CDR2 is FQGNSA in the germline V gene. The CDR3 coding sequence is TGTGCCAGCAGCATACGGAGGTCCGGTGAAAAACTGTTTTTT. Translated, it gives CASSIRRSGEKLFF.

This clonotype was counted between two and nine times. V is TRBV6-5 and J is TRBJ2-3; tentative D call: TRBD1 (6 bases). The CDR3 extends over 15 amino acids. The ends were cut back, 0 bases at V and 3 bases at J, with 10 bases in the middle. CDR1 is MNHEY and CDR2 is SVGAGI in the germline V gene. CDR3 nucleotide sequence: TGTGCCAGCAGTTACTCGTGGGGGCGAACAGATACGCAGTATTTT. Translated: CASSYSWGRTDTQYF.

The chain combines TRBV5-1 with TRBJ2-7; D gene ambiguous. Trimming cost V 0 bases and J 6 bases, with 7 bases left between them. CDR1 SGHRS and CDR2 YFSETQ come from the germline V gene. CDR3 length: 12 amino acids. CDR3 loop: CASSLVVGEQYF. CDR3 bases: TGCGCCAGCAGCTTGGTGGTGGGCGAGCAGTACTTC.

This chain links TRBV29-1 with TRBJ2-1, with TRBD1 identical over 8 bases. The junction had 7 bases not matched to a gene; V was cut back by 5 bases and J by 4 bases. Germline V gives CDR1 SQVTM, CDR2 ANQGSEA. The CDR3 is 14 amino acids. This CDR3 is CSVTGQGLYNEQFF. For the CDR3, the DNA is TGCAGCGTTACTGGACAGGGTTTGTACAATGAGCAGTTCTTC.

The V gene is TRBV2, the J gene TRBJ2-3; D remains unclear. This CDR3 has 17 amino acids. Germline CDR1 is SNHLY and CDR2 is FYNNEI. The ends were cut back, 3 bases at V and 5 bases at J, with 21 bases in the middle. This CDR3 is CASSEKVWGLGLDTQYF. The CDR3, as DNA: TGTGCCAGCAGTGAGAAAGTTTGGGGTCTGGGCCTAGATACGCAGTATTTT.

This clonotype was seen a few times. This chain connects TRBV29-1 to TRBJ2-3; 7 positions agree with TRBD1. CDR1 and CDR2 from the germline V gene are SQVTM and ANQGSEA. V was clipped by 1 base and J by 0 bases; unmatched bases: 13. This CDR3 has 18 amino acids. For the CDR3, the DNA is TGCAGCGTTGAAGCGCCGACTAAGGGGGCCCAAAGCACAGATACGCAGTATTTT. Its protein is CSVEAPTKGAQSTDTQYF.

This clonotype was seen only a few times. This chain links TRBV7-8 with TRBJ2-7; TRBD1 might be the D (5 bases). CDR1 and CDR2 (germline): SGHVS, FQNEAQ. The CDR3 length is 15 residues. V was pared by 0 bases and J by 2 bases, with 11 bases between. In DNA form, the CDR3 reads TGTGCCAGCAGCTTAGCCCAGGGCACTCCCTACGAGCAGTACTTC. Protein sequence: CASSLAQGTPYEQYF. Filled out from reference TRBV7-8 and TRBJ2-7, the complete variable domain reads GAGVSQSPRYKVAKRGQDVALRCDPISGHVSLFWYQQALGQGPEFLTYFQNEAQLDKSGLPSDRFFAERPEGSVSTLKIQRTQQEDSAVYLCASSLAQGTPYEQYFGPGTRLTVT.

This clonotype was seen ten or more times. The gene calls are TRBV24-1 and TRBJ2-5, with D perhaps matching TRBD1 (6 bases). The V end lost 4 bases, the J end lost 2 bases, and 10 bases lay between the germline ends. From germline, CDR1 is KGHDR and CDR2 SFDVKD. The CDR3 sequence is 14 residues long. The CDR3, as DNA: TGTGCCACCAGTGACAGGGGTTTTCAAGAGACCCAGTACTTC. It yields the protein CATSDRGFQETQYF.

This clonotype was observed at least ten times. This chain joins TRBV7-6 and TRBJ2-3, with D unclear. The CDR3 extends over 16 amino acids. Germline V gene sequence: CDR1 SGHVS, CDR2 FNYEAQ. V was cut by 1 base and J by 6 bases, with 17 bases left in between. This chain's CDR3 is CASSLEGRPHSDTQYF. The CDR3 coding sequence is TGTGCCAGCAGCTTAGAAGGACGGCCGCATTCGGATACGCAGTATTTT.

This clonotype was seen ten or more times. The chain recombines TRBV9 with TRBJ2-3; D may be TRBD2 (5 bases). The germline gives CDR1 SGDLS, CDR2 YYNGEE. CDR3 length equals 14 residues. V was pared by 0 bases and J by 4 bases, with 9 bases between. The CDR3 loop reads CASSVGLLADTQYF. CDR3 DNA sequence: TGTGCCAGCAGCGTAGGACTATTGGCAGATACGCAGTATTTT.

The rearrangement joins TRBV6-5 to TRBJ1-1; 8 bases are a match to TRBD1. Germline trimming cut 3 bases from V and 4 bases from J; bases unmatched to any gene: 7. Germline lookup yields CDR1 MNHEY and CDR2 SVGAGI. The CDR3 length is 15 residues. CDR3 in amino acids: CASSYSGQGLTEAFF. Written as DNA, the CDR3 is TGTGCCAGCAGTTATTCCGGACAGGGTCTCACTGAAGCTTTCTTT.

This clonotype was observed many times. This chain links TRBV18 with TRBJ2-7; the match to TRBD1 covers 9 bases. V shed 2 bases, J shed 2 bases, and the junction held 10 bases outside the gene matches. Germline V gene data show CDR1 as KGHSH and CDR2 as LQKENI. The CDR3 contains 17 residues. CDR3 in amino acids: CASSPTRTGQGTYEQYF. The DNA for the CDR3 is TGTGCCAGCTCACCAACACGAACGGGACAGGGAACCTACGAGCAGTACTTC. The full variable domain, rest sourced from reference TRBV18 and TRBJ2-7, is NAGVMQNPRHLVRRRGQEARLRCSPMKGHSHVYWYRQLPEEGLKFMVYLQKENIIDESGMPKERFSAEFPKEGPSILRIQQVVRGDSAAYFCASSPTRTGQGTYEQYFGPGTRLTVT.

This clonotype was seen at least ten times. The chain joins TRBV6-5 to TRBJ2-2; tentative D call: TRBD1 (6 bases). Between the trimmed V and J ends, which lost 2 bases and 1 base, there was a span of 11 bases. CDR1 and CDR2 from the germline V gene are MNHEY and SVGAGI. The CDR3 sequence is 16 residues long. The DNA of the CDR3 is TGTGCCAGCAGTTACGGTACCAGGGGGAACACCGGGGAGCTGTTTTTT. Protein sequence: CASSYGTRGNTGELFF.

CDR3 loop: CATSTGDAGEKLFF. The CDR3 bases are TGTGCCACCTCGACAGGGGACGCGGGCGAAAAACTGTTTTTT. The chain links TRBV25-1 to TRBJ1-4, with 8 bases identical to TRBD1. CDR1 is MGHDK and CDR2 is SYGVNS in the germline V gene. This CDR3 comprises 14 residues. The trim removed 10 bases at V and 8 bases at J, leaving 12 bases unmatched.

The CDR3 loop is CASSHTTGSSYEQYF. In nucleotides, the CDR3 is TGTGCCAGCAGTCATACGACAGGAAGCTCCTACGAGCAGTACTTC. The chain couples TRBV6-5 to TRBJ2-7; TRBD1 might be the D (6 bases). Looked up from germline, CDR1 is MNHEY and CDR2 is SVGAGI. The CDR3 is made up of 15 amino acids. V dropped 5 bases and J dropped 0 bases, with 14 bases sitting between them.

The rearrangement links TRBV5-1 to TRBJ1-1; no firm D call. The V and J ends lost 4 bases and 1 base respectively, with 14 bases between them. CDR3 length: 15 amino acids. Germline V gives CDR1 SGHRS, CDR2 YFSETQ. CDR3 in amino acids: CASSITDPRNTEAFF. CDR3 nucleotides: TGCGCCAGCAGCATCACAGATCCCAGGAACACTGAAGCTTTCTTT.

The CDR3 nucleotides are TGTGCCACCAGTGAACGACAAGGATACACCGGGGAGCTGTTTTTT. It codes for CATSERQGYTGELFF. The chain employs TRBV24-1 and TRBJ2-2, with D unclear. V was trimmed by 4 bases and J by 3 bases, leaving 11 bases between them. CDR1 and CDR2 (germline): KGHDR, SFDVKD. The CDR3 is made up of 15 amino acids.

In this sample, this clonotype turned up a few times. The rearrangement uses TRBV6-1 and TRBJ2-3; D possibly corresponds to TRBD2 (7 bases). Germline CDR1 and CDR2: MNHNS and SASEGT. CDR3 length: 17 residues. V shed 1 base and J shed 6 bases, with 20 bases lying between them. The CDR3 spells CASSEESGGGPGDTQYF. The DNA for the CDR3 is TGTGCCAGCAGTGAAGAGTCGGGCGGGGGCCCGGGGGATACGCAGTATTTT.

This clonotype was counted many times. The J gene is TRBJ2-3, the V gene TRBV12-3 or TRBV12-4; D ambiguous. The CDR3 is 15 amino acids. With 6 bases removed from V and 0 bases from J, the gap between germline ends came to 13 bases. CDR3 in DNA: TGTGCCAGCAGCCTACGGTCCGGTAGCACAGATACGCAGTATTTT. Protein sequence: CASSLRSGSTDTQYF.

This clonotype was detected a few times. The rearrangement joins TRBV18 to TRBJ1-1; no clear D gene. With 8 bases removed from V and 7 bases from J, the gap between germline ends came to 14 bases. The CDR3 runs to 12 residues. Germline V gene data show CDR1 as KGHSH and CDR2 as LQKENI. CDR3 sequence (DNA): TGTGCCAGCGATGTGGGGTACGGTGAAGCTTTCTTT. Protein sequence: CASDVGYGEAFF.

This chain links TRBV30 with TRBJ2-2, with 10 nucleotides matching TRBD2. V dropped 5 bases and J dropped 9; count of bases not matched to a gene: 6. CDR1 GTSNPN and CDR2 SVGIG come from the germline V gene (reference sequence). The CDR3 runs 13 residues. The CDR3 coding sequence is TGTGCCTGGGCTCTAGCGGGAGTCCGGGAGCTGTTTTTT. Protein sequence: CAWALAGVRELFF. Complete variable domain (other parts from reference TRBV30 and TRBJ2-2): SQTIHQWPATLVQPVGSPLSLECTVEGTSNPNLYWYRQAAGRGLQLLFYSVGIGQISSEVPQNLSASRPQDRQFILSSKKLLLSDSGFYLCAWALAGVRELFFGEGSRLTVL.

The rearrangement links TRBV7-3 to TRBJ2-5; D may be TRBD1 (6 bases). Germline V lookup: CDR1 SGHTA, CDR2 FQGTGA. This CDR3 is built from 16 residues. V was shortened by 4 bases and J by 1 base, with 16 bases between the two germline ends. The CDR3 sequence: CASSSSGQGTQETQYF. CDR3 nucleotides: TGTGCCAGCAGCTCGAGTGGGCAGGGGACCCAAGAGACCCAGTACTTC. The whole variable domain, remainder taken from reference TRBV7-3 and TRBJ2-5, is GAGVSQTPSNKVTEKGKYVELRCDPISGHTALYWYRQSLGQGPEFLIYFQGTGAADDSGLPNDRFFAVRPEGSVSTLKIQRTERGDSAVYLCASSSSGQGTQETQYFGPGTRLLVL.

This chain connects TRBV24-1 to TRBJ2-2; 10 bases are a match to TRBD1. V lost 4 bases, J lost 3 bases, and 7 bases stayed unmatched. Per the germline V gene, CDR1 is KGHDR and CDR2 is SFDVKD. This CDR3 comprises 17 residues. The CDR3 region has the DNA TGTGCCACCAGTGAGCTAGCCGGGACAGGGGACACCGGGGAGCTGTTTTTT. It yields the protein CATSELAGTGDTGELFF.

J is TRBJ2-7 and V is TRBV5-1, with D perhaps TRBD1 (5 bases). The germline V and J ends were trimmed by 1 base and 7 bases, with 15 bases remaining between them. The germline V gene encodes CDR1 SGHRS and CDR2 YFSETQ. The CDR3 is 14 amino acids. CDR3 DNA: TGCGCCAGCAGCTTGTTTGACAGTCCCGGGGAGCAGTACTTC. Translated, it gives CASSLFDSPGEQYF. Variable domain in full (rest from reference TRBV5-1 and TRBJ2-7): KAGVTQTPRYLIKTRGQQVTLSCSPISGHRSVSWYQQTPGQGLQFLFEYFSETQRNKGNFPGRFSGRQFSNSRSEMNVSTLELGDSALYLCASSLFDSPGEQYFGPGTRLTVT.

This clonotype appeared a few times. The V gene is TRBV4-1, the J gene TRBJ1-5; D ambiguous. Germline V gives CDR1 MGHRA, CDR2 YSYEKL. The ends were cut back, 1 base at V and 3 bases at J, with 13 bases in the middle. The CDR3 loop spans 16 amino acids. The CDR3 here is CASSQGGSLPNQPQHF. CDR3 DNA sequence: TGCGCCAGCAGCCAAGGGGGTTCCCTCCCCAATCAGCCCCAGCATTTT.

This clonotype was recorded a few times. This CDR3 reads CASSVLPGTGTNTGELFF. The CDR3 DNA reads as TGTGCCAGCAGCGTACTCCCCGGGACAGGGACGAACACCGGGGAGCTGTTTTTT. The chain combines TRBV9 with TRBJ2-2, with 9 bases lining up with TRBD1. V lost 1 base, J lost 0 bases, and 7 bases stayed unmatched. CDR1 and CDR2 (germline): SGDLS, YYNGEE. The CDR3 length is 18 residues.

The V and J genes are TRBV5-1 and TRBJ2-2; unclear D gene. This CDR3 comprises 14 residues. CDR1 is SGHRS, CDR2 YFSETQ, per germline. Between the trimmed V and J ends, which lost 6 bases and 0 bases, there was a span of 9 bases. The CDR3 DNA follows: TGCGCCAGCAAGGACGTTTCGAACACCGGGGAGCTGTTTTTT. Its protein product is CASKDVSNTGELFF.

This chain uses TRBV3-1 with TRBJ2-1, with D possibly being TRBD1 (7 bases). This CDR3 has 17 amino acids. Trimming took 5 bases from V and 3 from J, leaving 20 bases between them. Germline CDR1 LGHDT, CDR2 YNNKEL (reference sequence). The CDR3, as DNA: TGTGCCAGCAGCAGGGGGCCTGCGACTAGACTCTACAATGAGCAGTTCTTC. Protein product: CASSRGPATRLYNEQFF.

This chain connects TRBV29-1 to TRBJ1-1, with D hard to call. CDR1 SQVTM and CDR2 ANQGSEA come from the germline V gene. The CDR3 is 10 amino acids. The V end lost 5 bases, the J end lost 10 bases, and 11 bases lay between the germline ends. Here the CDR3 DNA reads TGCAGCGTTACGGACGTAAGAGCTTTCTTT. Its protein is CSVTDVRAFF.

This clonotype was counted between two and nine times. The CDR3 region is CASIYRLNTDTQYF. In DNA, the CDR3 is TGTGCCAGCATATACAGGCTGAACACAGATACGCAGTATTTT. V is TRBV5-5 and J is TRBJ2-3, with D maybe TRBD1 (5 bases). The germline gives CDR1 SGHKS, CDR2 YYEKEE (reference sequence). V was pared by 6 bases and J by 2 bases, with 13 bases between. There are 14 residues in the CDR3.